Listed below are T cell receptor beta chains from one sample, sequenced in a study of beta chain features in type 1 diabetes. The assay was immunoSEQ multiplex PCR, and TCRdb's table has in-frame clones only and misses some. Of about 180,000 clones in the sample, over 6% were seen once. The sample taken for sequencing was central memory CD4+ T cells from blood. Every receptor here comes from a man in his late teens or twenties with type 1 diabetes. CDR3s include the opening cysteine and the closing phenylalanine or tryptophan. A D gene is named only where the DNA matches it firmly. Expanded clones are given a class, and other clones once, few, many or no size at all.

TRBV5-1,few,TRBJ1-2,-,14,TGCGCCAGCAGCTTGTTAACAGGGACCTATGGCTACACCTTC,CASSLLTGTYGYTF
TRBV7-2,-,TRBJ2-7,-,14,TGTGCCAGCACCTGGCGGTACGATTCCTACGAGCAGTACTTC,CASTWRYDSYEQYF
TRBV28,-,TRBJ1-1,-,13,TGTGCCAGCGCCGGACAGACGAACACTGAAGCTTTCTTT,CASAGQTNTEAFF
TRBV11-1,-,TRBJ2-7,-,15,TGTGCCAGCAGCCAGCGGGGGACAGAAGGTTACGAGCAGTACTTC,CASSQRGTEGYEQYF
TRBV6-6,-,TRBJ1-5,-,15,TGTGCCAGCAGTTACGAGCGATATAGCAATCAGCCCCAGCATTTT,CASSYERYSNQPQHF
TRBV14,-,TRBJ1-2,-,16,TGTGCCAGCAGCCAAGAATGGGGCGGACGAAACCATGGCTACACCTTC,CASSQEWGGRNHGYTF
TRBV19,-,TRBJ2-7,TRBD1,13,TGTGCCAGTAGTCCCGGACAGGGCGACGAGCAGTACTTC,CASSPGQGDEQYF
TRBV2,-,TRBJ2-7,TRBD1,12,TGTGCCAGCAGAGGACAGGCCTACGAGCAGTACTTC,CASRGQAYEQYF
TRBV7-2,-,TRBJ1-5,-,17,TGTGCCAGCAGCTTAGTAGCGGGGCGTGGGAGCAATCAGCCCCAGCATTTT,CASSLVAGRGSNQPQHF
TRBV29-1,few,TRBJ2-5,-,13,TGCAGCGTTGAACAGGGACTCCAAGAGACCCAGTACTTC,CSVEQGLQETQYF
TRBV15,few,TRBJ1-1,-,15,TGTGCCACCAGCAGAGATCTAGCCAGGGGACGTGAAGCTTTCTTT,CATSRDLARGREAFF
TRBV15,few,TRBJ2-1,TRBD2,15,TGTGCCACCAGCAGGCTTAGCGGGGGTTACAATGAGCAGTTCTTC,CATSRLSGGYNEQFF
TRBV5-1,-,TRBJ2-7,TRBD1,15,TGCGCCAGCAGCAAGGCCGGGACAGGGGCCTACGAGCAGTACTTC,CASSKAGTGAYEQYF